Reported below is one T cell receptor (beta chain). It was uncontrolled infection, other autoimmune disease, pregnancy or lactation that excluded patients. Orbital computed tomography, thyroid ultrasound, serum thyroxine and TRAb, and clinical symptoms together informed the diagnoses. This specimen belongs to a study of T cells in Graves' hyperthyroidism and ophthalmopathy. At the level of the study: Peripheral blood was drawn at first diagnosis, prior to all treatment.

With 3 bases clipped from V and 0 bases from J, the junction kept 7 bases outside the gene matches. This CDR3 is built from 16 residues. Looked up from germline, CDR1 is DFQATT and CDR2 is SNEGSKA (reference sequence). TCR beta CDR3 regions were amplified from RNA. The TCR CDR3 first-round RT-PCR relied on the HTBI primer set. In TCRdb, the multiplex PCR reads were re-called with MiXCR into one record per CDR3 protein. The data hold about half a million distinct CDR3 sequences, with around 20% observed a single time. This rearrangement joins TRBV20-1 to TRBJ2-2; 7 positions agree with TRBD2. Sequencing was performed on blood. The sequence was collected from a man aged 40-50 years with Graves' ophthalmopathy. This CDR3 reads CSARGGGLPNTGELFF. The CDR3 DNA sequence: TGCAGTGCTAGGGGGGGGGGACTCCCGAACACCGGGGAGCTGTTTTTT.